This TCR beta chain was recorded in a study of T-cell memory formation after mild COVID-19. Study in general: For the most part, TCR clusters were specific to one donor. Study observations and caveats: CD4+ bias marked clones expanding day 15 to 37, unlike balanced contracting clones. Shrinking CD4+ clones were chiefly CM and EM; CD8+ ones were chiefly EMRA.

This clonotype came up a few times. Its specificity is unknown. Germline assignment: CDR1 SEHNR and CDR2 FQNEAQ (reference sequence). The V and J ends lost 3 bases and 1 base respectively, with 19 bases between them. The CDR3 sequence is 18 residues long. One entry per CDR3 protein, called by TCRdb with MiXCR from the 5' RACE reads. Among roughly 600,000 distinct CDR3 sequences listed, roughly 18% were seen once. Source material: PBMCs or a T cell subset sorted from them (not recorded which). The clonotype originates from an adult woman who had mild COVID-19 (a few samples of this study predate the infection). Cell type and time point are not known. The chain combines TRBV7-9 with TRBJ2-1, with a tentative D call TRBD2 (5 bases). CDR3 sequence reads: CASSFSRGGATSYNEQFF. For the CDR3, the DNA is TGTGCCAGCAGCTTCTCCCGTGGAGGAGCCACTTCCTACAATGAGCAGTTCTTC.